This is a list of T cell receptor beta chains from one sample in a study of glioma-infiltrating T cells. Each CDR3 protein is one row after TCRdb ran MiXCR on the multiplex PCR reads. The sample yields under 200,000 distinct CDR3 sequences, around 40% seen once. The specimen sequenced was glioma tissue, nonneoplastic brain tissue, or PBMCs (not recorded which). The receptors come from a human donor with low-grade glioma or glioblastoma, undergoing nonglioma brain surgery, or in good health (not recorded which). Each CDR3 is given with its conserved first and last residue. D genes are given only for firm matches. Expanded clones are given a class, and other clones once, few, many or no size at all.

D gene | clone size | J gene | CDR3 length | V gene | CDR3 DNA | CDR3 protein
NA | NA | TRBJ1-3 | 18 | TRBV3-1 | TGTGCCAGCAGCACGGACCTTGGGTGGGGCTCCTCTGGAAACACCATATATTTT | CASSTDLGWGSSGNTIYF
NA | few | TRBJ2-7 | 14 | TRBV6-1 | TGCGCCAGCAGACCGGGACTGATGATCCACGAGCAGTACTTC | CASRPGLMIHEQYF
TRBD1 | NA | TRBJ2-2 | 15 | TRBV2 | TGTGCCAGCAGATTGGACAGGGGAAAAACCGGGGAGCTGTTTTTT | CASRLDRGKTGELFF
TRBD2 | NA | TRBJ2-5 | 15 | TRBV6-1 | TGTGCCACCCGGACTAGCGGGAGTTGGGGAGAGACCCAGTACTTC | CATRTSGSWGETQYF
NA | many | TRBJ2-3 | 15 | TRBV24-1 | TGTGCCACCAGTGACAAACGACCAGGGGAAGATACGCAGTATTTT | CATSDKRPGEDTQYF
TRBD2 | NA | TRBJ2-7 | 15 | TRBV5-1 | TGCGCCAGCAGCTTGGCGCTAGCGGGGGTTTACGAGCAGTACTTC | CASSLALAGVYEQYF
NA | NA | TRBJ1-1 | 15 | TRBV7-9 | TGTGCCAGCAGCACCCAGGGTGGGGGGCACACTGAAGCTTTCTTT | CASSTQGGGHTEAFF
TRBD1 | NA | TRBJ2-1 | 15 | TRBV6-1 | TGTGCCAGCAGTTTTCTGACAGGGGGAGGCAATGAGCAGTTCTTC | CASSFLTGGGNEQFF
NA | NA | TRBJ2-3 | 13 | TRBV29-1 | TGCAGCGTTGAGGTCGGGAACACAGATACGCAGTATTTT | CSVEVGNTDTQYF
TRBD2 | NA | TRBJ2-1 | 19 | TRBV15 | TGTGCCACCAGCCAGACTAGCGCCAGCAGTCATGGGGTGTACAATGAGCAGTTCTTC | CATSQTSASSHGVYNEQFF
NA | NA | TRBJ2-1 | 14 | TRBV15 | TGTGCCACCAGCAGAACAGGAGGGGGGAACGAGCAGTTCTTC | CATSRTGGGNEQFF
NA | NA | TRBJ1-2 | 13 | TRBV5-1 | TGCGCCAGCAGCTCGACAGACCGGGGCGGCTACACCTTC | CASSSTDRGGYTF
TRBD2 | NA | TRBJ2-2 | 16 | TRBV2 | TGTGCCAGCATGGGTTCCGGGACTATGAGGGCCGGGGAGCTGTTTTTT | CASMGSGTMRAGELFF
TRBD2 | once | TRBJ2-3 | 16 | TRBV6-2/TRBV6-3 | TGCGCCAGCAGTTTAAGGCTAGCGGGAGCAGCAGATACGCAGTGTTTT | CASSLRLAGAADTQCF
TRBD2 | NA | TRBJ2-3 | 18 | TRBV5-5 | TGTGCCAGCAGCTTTCAAACCGGACTAGCGGGATGGCCAGATACGCAGTATTTT | CASSFQTGLAGWPDTQYF
TRBD2 | few | TRBJ2-7 | 16 | TRBV3-1 | TGTGCCAGCAGCCAAGGGAGCGGGACCGGCTCCTACGAGCAGTACTTC | CASSQGSGTGSYEQYF
NA | NA | TRBJ2-5 | 13 | TRBV25-1 | TGTGCCAGCAGTGATTCTGCAAAGGGACCCAAGTACTTC | CASSDSAKGPKYF